This is a list of T cell receptor beta chains from one sample in a study of CD8 T cells in ankylosing spondylitis. A single record per CDR3 protein comes from TCRdb applying MiXCR to the 5' RACE reads. Of approximately 350,000 distinct CDR3 sequences in the sample, 20% to 25% are singletons; the top ten hold roughly 14%. The sample was blood, either unsorted or a sorted T cell fraction (not recorded which). The receptors stem from a male donor with ankylosing spondylitis or in good health (not recorded which). Both conserved end residues are part of each CDR3. A D gene is named only where the DNA matches it firmly. Part of the rows lack a size; the others show once, few, many or a class for expanded clones.

clone_size	v_call	d_call	j_call	cdr3_aa	cdr3_nt
.	TRBV5-1	.	TRBJ2-7	CASSLDQGSNEQYF	TGCGCCAGCAGCTTGGATCAGGGGTCGAACGAGCAGTACTTC
.	TRBV3-1	TRBD2	TRBJ2-2	CASSRPGLAGENTGELFF	TGTGCCAGCAGCCGCCCGGGACTAGCGGGGGAAAACACCGGGGAGCTGTTTTTT
.	TRBV29-1	.	TRBJ2-1	CSVAPRNPIEQFF	TGCAGCGTGGCCCCCCGAAATCCTATTGAGCAGTTCTTC
.	TRBV29-1	.	TRBJ2-7	CSVAAGRVLGLTYEQYF	TGCAGCGTTGCTGCGGGGCGGGTCTTAGGGTTAACCTACGAGCAGTACTTC
.	TRBV7-9	.	TRBJ2-1	CASSLPSYTSNEQFF	TGTGCCAGCAGCCTACCCTCGTACACTTCCAATGAGCAGTTCTTC
.	TRBV29-1	.	TRBJ2-7	CSVEQQGNEQYF	TGCAGCGTTGAACAACAGGGAAACGAGCAGTACTTC
few	TRBV6-2/TRBV6-3	TRBD2	TRBJ2-1	CASRPHGLAGALAPYNEQFF	TGTGCCAGCAGACCGCACGGACTAGCGGGGGCCCTAGCACCCTACAATGAGCAGTTCTTC
few	TRBV19	.	TRBJ2-7	CASSSRAQSYEQYF	TGTGCCAGTAGTTCCAGGGCCCAGTCCTACGAGCAGTACTTC
.	TRBV6-1	TRBD1	TRBJ2-7	CASSGQASSYEQYF	TGTGCCAGCAGCGGACAGGCGAGCTCCTACGAGCAGTACTTC
.	TRBV11-2	.	TRBJ2-3	CASSSRASTQYF	TGTGCCAGCAGCTCTCGGGCCAGTACGCAGTATTTT
.	TRBV28	TRBD1	TRBJ2-7	CASSATGGGSYEQYF	TGTGCCAGCAGCGCAACAGGGGGCGGATCCTACGAGCAGTACTTC
.	TRBV9	TRBD2	TRBJ2-1	CASSVVGLAAVLF	TGTGCCAGCAGCGTAGTCGGCCTAGCGGCGGTACTCTTC
few	TRBV4-1	.	TRBJ2-1	CASSRSQEYNEQFF	TGCGCCAGCAGCCGATCCCAAGAATACAATGAGCAGTTCTTC
few	TRBV27	.	TRBJ2-7	CASSLDSGSYEQYF	TGTGCCAGCAGTTTAGATAGCGGCTCCTACGAGCAGTACTTC
few	TRBV20-1	TRBD2	TRBJ2-1	CSARVQGTSGVNEQFF	TGCAGTGCTAGAGTCCAGGGGACTAGCGGGGTAAATGAGCAGTTCTTC
few	TRBV28	.	TRBJ2-7	CASSPSTGFSSYEQYF	TGTGCCAGCAGTCCCTCAACCGGCTTTAGCTCCTACGAGCAGTACTTC
.	TRBV27	TRBD1	TRBJ1-5	CASSFEGANQPQHF	TGTGCCAGCAGTTTTGAGGGGGCGAATCAGCCCCAGCATTTT
few	TRBV7-2	TRBD1	TRBJ2-2	CASSLLTGAGELFF	TGTGCCAGCAGCTTATTGACAGGGGCCGGGGAGCTGTTTTTT
.	TRBV10-3	.	TRBJ2-3	CAISRESRDFVLPDTQYF	TGTGCCATCAGCCGGGAAAGCCGGGACTTCGTTTTACCAGATACGCAGTATTTT
many	TRBV6-4	TRBD1	TRBJ2-1	CASTVQGVNEQFF	TGTGCCAGCACCGTCCAGGGGGTCAATGAGCAGTTCTTC
.	TRBV4-2	.	TRBJ2-7	CASSHNSYEQYF	TGTGCCAGCAGCCACAACTCCTACGAGCAGTACTTC
.	TRBV6-1	.	TRBJ2-1	CASSDPDYNEQFF	TGTGCCAGCAGTGACCCCGACTACAATGAGCAGTTCTTC
few	TRBV7-3	TRBD1	TRBJ1-6	CASRTGGDSSPLHF	TGTGCCAGCCGGACAGGGGGCGATTCTTCACCCCTCCACTTT
few	TRBV29-1	.	TRBJ2-4	CSVAGGSIQYF	TGCAGCGTTGCAGGGGGGAGCATTCAGTACTTC